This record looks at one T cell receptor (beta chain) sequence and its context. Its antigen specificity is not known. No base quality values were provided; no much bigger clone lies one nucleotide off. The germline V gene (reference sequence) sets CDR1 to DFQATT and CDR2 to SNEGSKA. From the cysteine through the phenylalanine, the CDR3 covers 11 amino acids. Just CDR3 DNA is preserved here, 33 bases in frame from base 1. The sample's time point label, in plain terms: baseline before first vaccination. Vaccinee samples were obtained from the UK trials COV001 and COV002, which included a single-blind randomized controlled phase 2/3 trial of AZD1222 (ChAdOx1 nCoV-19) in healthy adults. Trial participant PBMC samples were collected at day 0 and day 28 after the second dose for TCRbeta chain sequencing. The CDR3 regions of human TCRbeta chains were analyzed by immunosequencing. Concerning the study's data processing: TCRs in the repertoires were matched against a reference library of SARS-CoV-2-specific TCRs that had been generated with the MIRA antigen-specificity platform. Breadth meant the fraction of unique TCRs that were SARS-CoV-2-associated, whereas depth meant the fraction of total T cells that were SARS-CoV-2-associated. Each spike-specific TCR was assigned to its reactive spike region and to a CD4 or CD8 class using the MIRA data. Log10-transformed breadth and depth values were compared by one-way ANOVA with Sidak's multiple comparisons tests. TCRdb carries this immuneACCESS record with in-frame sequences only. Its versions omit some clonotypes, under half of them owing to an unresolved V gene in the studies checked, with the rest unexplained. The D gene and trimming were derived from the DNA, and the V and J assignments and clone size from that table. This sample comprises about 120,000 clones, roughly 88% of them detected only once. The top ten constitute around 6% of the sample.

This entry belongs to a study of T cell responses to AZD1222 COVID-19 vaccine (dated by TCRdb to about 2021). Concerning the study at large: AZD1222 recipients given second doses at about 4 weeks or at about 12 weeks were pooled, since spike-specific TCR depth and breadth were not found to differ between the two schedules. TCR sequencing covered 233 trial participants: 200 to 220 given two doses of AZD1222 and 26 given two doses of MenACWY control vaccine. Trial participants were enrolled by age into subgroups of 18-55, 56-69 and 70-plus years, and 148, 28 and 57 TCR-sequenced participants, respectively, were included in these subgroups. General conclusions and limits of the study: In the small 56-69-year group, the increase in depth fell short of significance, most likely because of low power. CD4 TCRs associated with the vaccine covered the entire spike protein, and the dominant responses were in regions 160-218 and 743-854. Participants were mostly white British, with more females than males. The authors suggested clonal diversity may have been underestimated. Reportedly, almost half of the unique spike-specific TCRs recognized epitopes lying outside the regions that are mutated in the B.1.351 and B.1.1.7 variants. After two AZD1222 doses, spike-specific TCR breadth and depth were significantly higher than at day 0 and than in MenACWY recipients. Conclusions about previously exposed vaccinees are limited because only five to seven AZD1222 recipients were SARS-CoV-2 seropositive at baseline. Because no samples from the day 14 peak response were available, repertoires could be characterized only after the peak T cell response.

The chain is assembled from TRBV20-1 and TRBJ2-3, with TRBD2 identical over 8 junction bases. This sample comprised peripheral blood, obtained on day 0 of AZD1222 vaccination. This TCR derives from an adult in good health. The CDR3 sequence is CTLAGRDTQYF. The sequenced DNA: TGCACATTAGCGGGGAGAGATACGCAGTATTTT.